This T cell receptor beta chain was sequenced for a study of tumor and adjacent non-tumor tissue in lung cancer. Study background: There were about twelve adenocarcinoma, a couple of squamous cell carcinoma and 1 small cell lung cancer cases. Aged about 30 to 76 years, patients included nine to eleven men and roughly 5 women with stage I to III disease. General study points: Tumor tissue had significantly higher TCR diversity than normal lung.

TCRbeta libraries were built with three rounds of nested PCR, modified from ARM-PCR. TCRdb redid the calling of the multiplex PCR reads with MiXCR, one entry per CDR3 protein. Here the sample spans under 250,000 distinct CDR3 sequences, 70% to 75% being singletons. Concerning this clonotype itself: The antigen is undetermined. At one boundary the junction diverges from the germline segment, which might be a read error.

The template was RNA from unsorted bulk tissue. The material sequenced was lung tumor tissue. This clonotype originated in a man in his 60s with non-small cell lung cancer.

The CDR3 loop reads CASSDSGTVGVQCF. The CDR3 DNA sequence: TGTGCCAGCAGTGATAGCGGGACCGTGGGGGTCCAGTGCTTC. The chain uses TRBV6-5 and TRBJ2-5; TRBD2 matches 8 bases. Germline V gene data show CDR1 as MNHEY and CDR2 as SVGAGI. This CDR3 has 14 amino acids.